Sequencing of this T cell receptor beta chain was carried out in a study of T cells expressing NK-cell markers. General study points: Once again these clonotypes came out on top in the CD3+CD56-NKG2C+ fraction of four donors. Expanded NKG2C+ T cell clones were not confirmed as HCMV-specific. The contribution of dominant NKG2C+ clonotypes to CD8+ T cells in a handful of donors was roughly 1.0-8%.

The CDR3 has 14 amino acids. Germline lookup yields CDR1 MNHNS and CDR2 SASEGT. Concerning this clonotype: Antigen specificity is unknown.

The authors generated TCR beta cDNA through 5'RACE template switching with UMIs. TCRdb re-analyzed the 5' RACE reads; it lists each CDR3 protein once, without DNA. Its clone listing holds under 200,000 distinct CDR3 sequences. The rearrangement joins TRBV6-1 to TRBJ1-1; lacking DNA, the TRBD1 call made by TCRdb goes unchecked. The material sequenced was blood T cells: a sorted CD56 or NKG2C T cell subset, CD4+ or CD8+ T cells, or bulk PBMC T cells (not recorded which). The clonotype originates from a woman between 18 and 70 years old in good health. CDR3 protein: CASSVRQGDTEAFF.